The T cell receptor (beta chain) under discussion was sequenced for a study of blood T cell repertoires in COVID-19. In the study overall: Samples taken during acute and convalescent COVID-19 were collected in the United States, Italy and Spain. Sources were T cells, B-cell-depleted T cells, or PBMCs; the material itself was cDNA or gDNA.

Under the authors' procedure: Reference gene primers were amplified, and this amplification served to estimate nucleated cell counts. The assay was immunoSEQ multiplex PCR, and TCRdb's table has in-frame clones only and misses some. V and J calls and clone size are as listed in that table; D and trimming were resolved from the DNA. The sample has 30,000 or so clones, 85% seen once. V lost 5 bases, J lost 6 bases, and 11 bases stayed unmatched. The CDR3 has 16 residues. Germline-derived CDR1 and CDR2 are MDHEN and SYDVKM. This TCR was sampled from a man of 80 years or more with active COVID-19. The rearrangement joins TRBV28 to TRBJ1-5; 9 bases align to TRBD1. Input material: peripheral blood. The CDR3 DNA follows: TGTGCCAGCAGTAAATCCGGGACAGGGTGGGGTCAGCCCCAGCATTTT. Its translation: CASSKSGTGWGQPQHF.